One TCR beta chain is described in this entry. Its antigen is not identified. This specimen comes from a study of shared clonotypes between healthy human individuals. The study's findings and limits: Clonotype sharing across donors was expected to vary with sequencing depth. Rarefaction revealed incomplete sorted-subset sequencing despite large depth.

The CDR3 length is 13 residues. V lost 5 bases, J lost 6 bases, and 12 bases lay in between. The V gene's germline CDR1 is SGHTA and CDR2 FQGTGA. Genomic DNA from each subset was divided evenly over several immunoSEQ plates. The data were produced by immunoSEQ multiplex PCR, yet TCRdb's version contains in-frame clones alone and is incomplete. The table shows millions of clones, with approximately 93% occurring only once. Investigators divided CD4+ cells into CD45RA+ naive and CD45RA-negative memory subsets. The source is a man younger than 30 in good health. Some clones in this sample may be carry-over from other donors' samples. V and J are TRBV7-3 and TRBJ2-3; D is uncertain. Sequencing was done on a sample of naive CD4+ T cells from PBMCs. Subset reported: CD45RA+ positively selected. CDR3 sequence reads: CASSLQRLDTQYF. The CDR3 DNA follows: TGTGCCAGCAGCCTCCAAAGACTGGATACGCAGTATTTT.